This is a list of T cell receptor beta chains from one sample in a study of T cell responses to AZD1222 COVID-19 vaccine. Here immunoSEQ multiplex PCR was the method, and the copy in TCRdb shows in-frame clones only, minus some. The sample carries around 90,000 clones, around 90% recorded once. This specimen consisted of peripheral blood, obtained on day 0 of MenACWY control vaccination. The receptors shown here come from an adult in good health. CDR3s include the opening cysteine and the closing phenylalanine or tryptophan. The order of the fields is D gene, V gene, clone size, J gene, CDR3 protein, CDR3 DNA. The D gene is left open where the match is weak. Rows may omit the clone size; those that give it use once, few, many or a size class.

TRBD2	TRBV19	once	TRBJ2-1	CASSTRVTSGLYLDEQFF	TGTGCCAGTAGTACCAGGGTGACTAGCGGGTTGTATCTCGATGAGCAGTTCTTC
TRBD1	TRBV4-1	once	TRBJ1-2	CASSQDRGATYGYTF	TGCGCCAGCAGCCAAGACAGGGGGGCGACCTATGGCTACACCTTC
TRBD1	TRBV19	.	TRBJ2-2	CASRPRQGGDWELFF	TGTGCCAGTAGGCCTAGACAGGGGGGTGATTGGGAGCTGTTTTTT
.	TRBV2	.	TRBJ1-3	CASRERGGSGNTIYF	TGTGCCAGCAGGGAACGAGGGGGGTCTGGAAACACCATATATTTT
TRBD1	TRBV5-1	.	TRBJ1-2	CASSPGTGGYGYTF	TGCGCCAGCAGCCCCGGGACAGGGGGCTATGGCTACACCTTC
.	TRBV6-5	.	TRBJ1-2	CASSYGTRDLGYGYTF	TGTGCCAGCAGTTACGGGACGAGAGATCTCGGCTATGGCTACACCTTC
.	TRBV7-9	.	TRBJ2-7	CASSLGVSYEQYF	TGTGCCAGCAGCTTAGGGGTCTCCTACGAGCAGTACTTC
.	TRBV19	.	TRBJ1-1	CASSIGPTPNTEAFF	TGTGCCAGTAGTATAGGTCCGACACCGAACACTGAAGCTTTCTTT
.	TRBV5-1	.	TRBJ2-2	CASSLANGELFF	TGCGCCAGCAGCTTAGCGAACGGGGAGCTGTTTTTT
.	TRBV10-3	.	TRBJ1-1	CAISEGERTEAFF	TGTGCCATCAGTGAGGGAGAGAGAACTGAAGCTTTCTTT
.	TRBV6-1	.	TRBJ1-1	CASSERTEAFF	TGTGCCAGCAGTGAAAGGACTGAAGCTTTCTTT
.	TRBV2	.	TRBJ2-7	CASSEVQGTYEQYF	TGTGCCAGCAGTGAAGTTCAGGGAACCTACGAGCAGTACTTC
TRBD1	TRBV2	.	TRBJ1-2	CASRTQNYRDRGWENYGYTF	TGTGCCAGCAGGACACAAAATTACCGGGACAGGGGATGGGAAAACTATGGCTACACCTTC
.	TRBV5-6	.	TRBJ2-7	CASSTPSGYEQYF	TGTGCCAGCAGCACCCCGTCCGGCTACGAGCAGTACTTC
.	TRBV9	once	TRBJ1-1	CASSVGEGVNTEAFF	TGTGCCAGCAGCGTAGGGGAGGGGGTTAACACTGAAGCTTTCTTT
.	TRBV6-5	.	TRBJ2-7	CASSYRYGVYEQYF	TGTGCCAGCAGTTACCGGTATGGTGTATACGAGCAGTACTTC
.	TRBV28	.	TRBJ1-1	CASSLHPPGALGTEAFF	TGTGCCAGCAGTTTACACCCCCCCGGGGCCTTAGGCACTGAAGCTTTCTTT
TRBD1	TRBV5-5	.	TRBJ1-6	CASSLEPGQGLSPLHF	TGTGCCAGCAGCTTGGAGCCGGGACAGGGTCTATCACCCCTCCACTTT
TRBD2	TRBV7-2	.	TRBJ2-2	CASSLDTRGVDTGELFF	TGTGCCAGCAGCTTAGATACGCGGGGGGTCGACACCGGGGAGCTGTTTTTT
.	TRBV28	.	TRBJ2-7	CASTPPAIGPYEQYF	TGTGCCAGCACCCCTCCTGCGATTGGACCCTACGAGCAGTACTTC
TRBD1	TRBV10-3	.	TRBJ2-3	CAINTGGSGTDTQYF	TGTGCCATCAACACAGGGGGCTCGGGGACAGATACGCAGTATTTT
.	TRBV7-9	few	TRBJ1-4	CASSRSSGEKLFF	TGTGCCAGCAGCCGATCGAGTGGGGAAAAACTGTTTTTT
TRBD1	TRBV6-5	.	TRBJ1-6	CASSYRQGANSPLHF	TGTGCCAGCAGTTACCGACAGGGGGCGAATTCACCCCTCCACTTT
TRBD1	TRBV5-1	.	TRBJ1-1	CASSPRQGLNTEAFF	TGCGCCAGCAGCCCCCGACAGGGCTTGAACACTGAAGCTTTCTTT
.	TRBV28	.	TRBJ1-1	CASSFLYRALGTEAFF	TGTGCCAGCAGTTTCCTCTACAGGGCGCTGGGGACTGAAGCTTTCTTT
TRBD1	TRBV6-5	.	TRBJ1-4	CASSYSTGGGDEKLFF	TGTGCCAGCAGTTACTCGACAGGGGGCGGCGATGAAAAACTGTTTTTT
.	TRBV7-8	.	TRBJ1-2	CASSPRGRSEGGYTF	TGTGCCAGCAGCCCTCGGGGACGGTCCGAAGGGGGCTACACCTTC
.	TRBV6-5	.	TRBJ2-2	CAHGQGNTGELFF	TGTGCCCACGGCCAGGGGAACACCGGGGAGCTGTTTTTT
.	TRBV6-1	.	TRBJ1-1	CASSEAAGTITEAFF	TGTGCCAGCAGTGAAGCGGCAGGGACCATCACTGAAGCTTTCTTT
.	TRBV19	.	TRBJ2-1	CASSTQTPELQFF	TGTGCCAGTAGCACCCAGACCCCCGAGTTACAGTTCTTC
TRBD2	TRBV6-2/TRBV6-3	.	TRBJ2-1	CASSPSGRASYNEQFF	TGTGCCAGCAGCCCTAGCGGGAGGGCCTCCTACAATGAGCAGTTCTTC
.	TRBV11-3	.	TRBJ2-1	CASSLNGAGGMVEQFF	TGTGCCAGCAGCTTAAATGGGGCGGGCGGCATGGTAGAGCAGTTCTTC
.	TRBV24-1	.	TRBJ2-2	CATSDPSVAGELFF	TGTGCCACCAGTGATCCATCCGTAGCCGGGGAGCTGTTTTTT
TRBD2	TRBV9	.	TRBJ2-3	CASSVAERGTDTQYF	TGTGCCAGCAGCGTAGCGGAGCGGGGAACAGATACGCAGTATTTT
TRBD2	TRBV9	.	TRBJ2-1	CASLPGLGYNEQFF	TGTGCCAGCCTGCCGGGACTAGGGTACAATGAGCAGTTCTTC
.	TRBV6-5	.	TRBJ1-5	CASSPEANQPQHF	TGTGCCAGCAGTCCAGAGGCTAATCAGCCCCAGCATTTT
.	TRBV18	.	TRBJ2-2	CASSPLRDTGELFF	TGTGCCAGCTCACCTCTCAGGGACACCGGGGAGCTGTTTTTT
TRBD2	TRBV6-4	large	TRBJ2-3	CASSDSAGGSTDTQYF	TGTGCCAGCAGTGACTCAGCGGGAGGGAGCACAGATACGCAGTATTTT
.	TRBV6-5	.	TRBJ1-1	CASSLLGVGDTEAFF	TGTGCCAGCAGTCTGCTGGGGGTGGGAGACACTGAAGCTTTCTTT
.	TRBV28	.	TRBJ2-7	CASSSGTLEEEYF	TGTGCCAGCAGTTCAGGGACGCTCGAAGAGGAGTACTTC
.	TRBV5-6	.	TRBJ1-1	CASSFTDMNTEAFF	TGTGCCAGCAGCTTCACAGACATGAACACTGAAGCTTTCTTT
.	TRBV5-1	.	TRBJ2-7	CASSLDQASYEQYF	TGCGCCAGCAGCTTGGATCAAGCGAGCTACGAGCAGTACTTC
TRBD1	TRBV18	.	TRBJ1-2	CASSPQRLGTDANYGYTF	TGTGCCAGCTCACCACAGCGCCTCGGGACAGATGCTAACTATGGCTACACCTTC
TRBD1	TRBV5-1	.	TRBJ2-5	CASSLITQGVETQYF	TGCGCCAGCAGCTTGATAACCCAGGGGGTAGAGACCCAGTACTTC
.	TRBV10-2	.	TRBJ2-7	CASSEGTPPEQYF	TGCGCCAGCAGCGAAGGGACACCCCCCGAGCAGTACTTC